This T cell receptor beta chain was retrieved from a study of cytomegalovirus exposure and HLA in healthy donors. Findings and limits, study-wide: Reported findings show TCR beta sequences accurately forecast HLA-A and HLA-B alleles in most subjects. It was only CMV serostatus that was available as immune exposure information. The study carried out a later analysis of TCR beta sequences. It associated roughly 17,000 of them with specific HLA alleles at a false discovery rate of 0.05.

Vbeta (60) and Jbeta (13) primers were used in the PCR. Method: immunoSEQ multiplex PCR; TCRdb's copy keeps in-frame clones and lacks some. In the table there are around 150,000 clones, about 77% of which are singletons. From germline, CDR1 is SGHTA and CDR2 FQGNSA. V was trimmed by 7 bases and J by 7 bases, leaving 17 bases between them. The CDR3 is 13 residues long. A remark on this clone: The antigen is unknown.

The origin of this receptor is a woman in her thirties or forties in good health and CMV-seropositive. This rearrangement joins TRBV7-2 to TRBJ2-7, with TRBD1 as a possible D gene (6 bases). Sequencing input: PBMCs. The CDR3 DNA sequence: TGTGCCAGCAACTCCCCGTTAAGGGGGGAGCAGTACTTC. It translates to CASNSPLRGEQYF.